The 4 T cell receptor beta chains reported below all come from one sample, sequenced in a study of T cell changes during pregnancy in multiple sclerosis. The repertoire was sequenced with immunoSEQ multiplex PCR; TCRdb's copy has only in-frame clones and lacks some. This sample yields about 38,000 clones, of which around 90% are seen a single time; about 0.37% belongs to the top ten. The sequenced sample was CD4+ T cells from peripheral blood mononuclear cells, obtained after pregnancy. All receptors derive from a female donor in good health, enrolled as a control in a pregnancy study.

V gene TRBV13 combines with J gene TRBJ2-1, with 10 bases matching TRBD2. The V and J ends lost 1 base and 1 base, in that order; junction bases with no gene match: 1. This CDR3 has 16 amino acids. Germline lookup yields CDR1 PRHDT and CDR2 FYEKMQ (reference sequence). The chain's CDR3 is CASSLEAGGSYNEQFF. The CDR3 DNA sequence: TGTGCCAGCAGCTTAGAAGCGGGGGGGTCCTACAATGAGCAGTTCTTC.

J is TRBJ1-5 and V is TRBV19; 12 nucleotides match TRBD1. This CDR3 has 17 residues. Germline-derived CDR1 and CDR2 are LNHDA and SQIVND (reference sequence). Trimming cost V 5 bases and J 4 bases; bases outside gene matches: 9. This CDR3 is CASSGTGGPLINQPQHF. The CDR3 DNA reads as TGTGCCAGTAGTGGGACAGGGGGCCCTCTCATAAATCAGCCCCAGCATTTT.

The chain links TRBV10-3 to TRBJ2-7; 7 bases line up with TRBD1. CDR3 length: 16 residues. Germline V CDR1 and CDR2: ENHRY, SYGVKD. V was pared by 0 bases and J by 0 bases, with 5 bases of the junction left unmatched. The CDR3 is CAISESRTGSSYEQYF. Written as DNA, the CDR3 is TGTGCCATCAGTGAGTCTAGGACAGGCAGCTCCTACGAGCAGTACTTC.

This clone was seen once. The chain has TRBV2 and TRBJ2-6; TRBD1 is a possible D gene (6 bases). CDR1 is SNHLY, CDR2 FYNNEI, per germline. Trimming removed 9 bases from V and 0 bases from J, with 12 bases in between. The CDR3 is 15 residues long. The CDR3 loop reads CARQGDVSGANVLTF. CDR3 nucleotides: TGTGCCAGACAGGGAGATGTCTCTGGGGCCAACGTCCTGACTTTC. The full variable domain, with the rest looked up from reference TRBV2 and TRBJ2-6, is EPEVTQTPSHQVTQMGQEVILRCVPISNHLYFYWYRQILGQKVEFLVSFYNNEISEKSEIFDDQFSVERPDGSNFTLKIRSTKLEDSAMYFCARQGDVSGANVLTFGAGSRLTVL.